These 25 T cell receptor beta chains were sequenced from one sample in a study of CD8+CD57+ T cells in acquired aplastic anemia. Genomic DNA constituted the template upon which TCR beta VDJ and CDR3 profiling was performed. One entry per CDR3 protein, called by TCRdb with MiXCR from the reads. The sample includes 150,000 to 200,000 distinct CDR3 sequences, less than 65% of them seen just once. The sequenced material came from sorted CD4+, CD8+, or CD8+CD57+ T cells (not recorded which) from PBMCs. The receptor set was obtained from a human donor with severe aplastic anemia or a healthy control (not recorded which).

The V gene is TRBV20-1, the J gene TRBJ2-3, with TRBD1 matching over 7 bases. There are 14 residues in the CDR3. The V gene's germline CDR1 is DFQATT and CDR2 SNEGSKA (reference sequence). V trimming: 3 bases; J trimming: 1 base; junction bases outside the gene matches: 4. CDR3 loop: CSASLGGRTDTQYF. The CDR3 DNA follows: TGCAGTGCTAGTTTAGGGGGCCGCACAGATACGCAGTATTTT.

V gene TRBV19 combines with J gene TRBJ2-5, with 9 bases matching TRBD1. V lost 8 bases, J lost 5 bases, and 9 bases stayed unmatched. Germline V gene lookup returns CDR1 LNHDA and CDR2 SQIVND (reference sequence). This CDR3 region has 14 residues. DNA for the CDR3: TGTGCCAGTCGGACCGGGACAGGGCATGAGACCCAGTACTTC. This translates into CASRTGTGHETQYF.

CDR3 nucleotide sequence: TGTGCCAGCAGCGTAGCTCCGGGAGCGAACACCGGGGAGCTGTTTTTT. Its protein is CASSVAPGANTGELFF. The chain recombines TRBV9 with TRBJ2-2; tentative D call: TRBD2 (6 bases). The V end lost 0 bases, the J end lost 0 bases, and 9 bases lay between the germline ends. The CDR3 extends over 16 amino acids. Looked up from germline, CDR1 is SGDLS and CDR2 is YYNGEE.

This clonotype was picked up many times. The V and J genes are TRBV9 and TRBJ2-3; D remains ambiguous. V dropped 0 bases and J dropped 3 bases, with 8 bases sitting between them. CDR1 is SGDLS, CDR2 YYNGEE, per germline. The CDR3 covers 14 residues. The CDR3 region is CASSVGVGTDTQYF. DNA of the CDR3: TGTGCCAGCAGCGTAGGAGTCGGGACAGATACGCAGTATTTT.

The chain couples TRBV2 to TRBJ2-1; 8 nucleotides match TRBD1. V was clipped by 5 bases and J by 7 bases; unmatched bases: 10. Germline V CDR1 and CDR2: SNHLY, FYNNEI. This CDR3 is built from 15 residues. In nucleotides, the CDR3 is TGTGCCAGCAGTATCGGGACAGGCAACGTGAATGAGCAGTTCTTC. Residues: CASSIGTGNVNEQFF. Together with reference TRBV2 and TRBJ2-1, the CDR3 gives the full variable domain: EPEVTQTPSHQVTQMGQEVILRCVPISNHLYFYWYRQILGQKVEFLVSFYNNEISEKSEIFDDQFSVERPDGSNFTLKIRSTKLEDSAMYFCASSIGTGNVNEQFFGPGTRLTVL.

This rearrangement joins TRBV20-1 to TRBJ2-1; TRBD2 agrees at 8 bases. CDR3 length equals 12 residues. Germline trimming cut 3 bases from V and 8 bases from J; bases unmatched to any gene: 3. Germline CDR1 is DFQATT and CDR2 is SNEGSKA (reference sequence). CDR3 region: CSASDGRDEQFF. DNA for the CDR3: TGCAGTGCTAGCGACGGGAGGGATGAGCAGTTCTTC.

This clonotype was seen at least ten times. The chain couples TRBV6-2 or TRBV6-3 to TRBJ1-1, with 8 bases identical to TRBD1. Germline assignment: CDR1 MNHEY and CDR2 SVGEGT. J lost 1 base, V lost 8 bases, and 0 bases had no gene match. The CDR3 contains 12 residues. CDR3 region: CASQGANTEAFF. In DNA form, the CDR3 reads TGTGCCAGCCAGGGGGCGAACACTGAAGCTTTCTTT.

V usage is TRBV14 and J usage is TRBJ2-7, with TRBD2 matching over 10 bases. This CDR3 is 19 amino acids long. Germline-derived CDR1 and CDR2 are SGHDN and FVKESK. J gave up 3 bases and V 0 bases, and 14 bases lay outside the gene matches. CDR3 sequence (DNA): TGTGCCAGCAGCCAAGACTATACGGCTAGCGGGAGTGTACTCTACGAGCAGTACTTC. This gives the protein CASSQDYTASGSVLYEQYF.

This clonotype has at least ten counts. The CDR3 DNA is TGTGCCAGCAGTTTAGAGTGGGACTACCACAATGAGCAGTTCTTC. As protein: CASSLEWDYHNEQFF. The chain is built from TRBV12-3 or TRBV12-4 and TRBJ2-1; TRBD2 matches at 7 bases. J was trimmed by 5 bases and V by 1 base; bases with no gene match: 5. The CDR3 totals 15 residues.

This clonotype appeared once. A much larger clone lies one base from this, so it may be a read error. This chain uses TRBV6-5 with TRBJ1-1, with D unresolved. This CDR3 has 16 residues. The V gene's germline CDR1 is MNHEY and CDR2 SVGAGI. CDR3 sequence reads: CASGYSNGEANTEAFF. CDR3 bases: TGTGCCAGCGGTTACTCGAACGGGGAGGCGAACACTGAAGCTTTCTTT.

Note on this clonotype: The junction and the germline gene differ at one end; a read error may be behind it. The chain combines TRBV20-1 with TRBJ1-5, with unresolved D. This CDR3 comprises 11 residues. Germline V gives CDR1 DFQATT, CDR2 SNEGSKA (reference sequence). The CDR3, as DNA: TGCAGTGCTAGGTTGGGCGAGCCCCAACATTTT. As protein: CSARLGEPQHF.

The gene calls are TRBV25-1 and TRBJ2-1; the D gene is possibly TRBD1 (6 bases). The germline V gene has CDR1 MGHDK and CDR2 SYGVNS. The CDR3 runs to 14 residues. V was cut by 3 bases and J by 0 bases, with 6 bases left in between. CDR3 nucleotide sequence: TGTGCCAGCAGTGACAGGGGCTCCTACAATGAGCAGTTCTTC. Translation gives CASSDRGSYNEQFF.

The V gene is TRBV6-1, the J gene TRBJ1-6; D gene ambiguous. V was clipped by 6 bases and J by 10 bases, with 22 bases between them. The CDR3 extends over 16 amino acids. CDR1 and CDR2 (germline): MNHNS, SASEGT. Here the CDR3 reads CASSAHQRATRSPLHF. In DNA form, the CDR3 reads TGTGCCAGCAGCGCTCATCAGAGGGCGACACGGTCACCCCTCCACTTT.

The chain carries TRBV5-1 and TRBJ1-6; 12 bases map to TRBD1. J was trimmed by 11 bases and V by 4 bases; bases with no gene match: 10. The CDR3 totals 16 residues. Germline assignment: CDR1 SGHRS and CDR2 YFSETQ. The CDR3 loop reads CASSGEGQGALAPLHF. In DNA form, the CDR3 reads TGCGCCAGCAGCGGGGAGGGACAGGGGGCTTTGGCACCCCTCCACTTT.

The J gene is TRBJ2-5, the V gene TRBV10-3; TRBD2 agrees at 7 bases. V shed 4 bases, J shed 2 bases, and the junction held 7 bases outside the gene matches. The CDR3 runs 15 residues. Germline V gives CDR1 ENHRY, CDR2 SYGVKD. CDR3 protein: CAISGGGTIQETQYF. The CDR3, as DNA: TGTGCCATCAGTGGGGGGGGAACCATACAAGAGACCCAGTACTTC.

J is TRBJ2-7 and V is TRBV5-4; D might be TRBD2 (6 bases). Germline V lookup: CDR1 SGHNT, CDR2 YYREEE (reference sequence). The CDR3 totals 12 residues. V lost 4 bases to trimming and J lost 6 bases, with 11 bases between them. The CDR3 DNA reads as TGTGCCAGCAGCAAGGGGACTCCCGAGCAGTACTTC. It encodes CASSKGTPEQYF.

The chain's CDR3 is CASSLLGENYGYTF. The CDR3 DNA follows: TGTGCCAGCAGTTTACTGGGTGAGAACTATGGCTACACCTTC. The rearrangement joins TRBV12-3 or TRBV12-4 to TRBJ1-2; D ambiguous. The CDR3 spans 14 residues. V lost 2 bases to trimming and J lost 2 bases, with 9 bases between them.

The V gene is TRBV7-9, the J gene TRBJ2-5; D might be TRBD1 (6 bases). V gave up 6 bases and J gave up 0 bases, with 14 bases separating them. CDR1 is SEHNR and CDR2 is FQNEAQ in the germline V gene (reference sequence). The CDR3 loop spans 15 amino acids. DNA for the CDR3: TGTGCCAGCAGATCCGGGGACACGTACCAAGAGACCCAGTACTTC. As protein: CASRSGDTYQETQYF.

The chain joins TRBV7-2 to TRBJ2-1, with TRBD2 matching over 12 bases. Germline-derived CDR1 and CDR2 are SGHTA and FQGNSA. This CDR3 has 15 amino acids. Trimming at V came to 4 bases and at J to 7 bases, leaving 5 bases not matched to a gene. Written as DNA, the CDR3 is TGTGCCAGCAGCTACGGACTAGCGGGAAAGAATGAGCAGTTCTTC. Protein: CASSYGLAGKNEQFF. Full variable domain (remainder filled in from reference TRBV7-2 and TRBJ2-1): GAGVSQSPSNKVTEKGKDVELRCDPISGHTALYWYRQSLGQGLEFLIYFQGNSAPDKSGLPSDRFSAERTGGSVSTLTIQRTQQEDSAVYLCASSYGLAGKNEQFFGPGTRLTVL.

This sequence joins TRBV7-9 and TRBJ2-7; D ambiguous. The CDR3 totals 12 residues. V dropped 4 bases and J dropped 10 bases, with 14 bases sitting between them. CDR1 and CDR2 (germline): SEHNR, FQNEAQ (reference sequence). The CDR3 DNA is TGTGCCAGCAGCTCCCACCAGCCCAGCCAGTACTTC. It is translated as CASSSHQPSQYF.

This chain joins TRBV20-1 and TRBJ2-1; TRBD2 matches at 12 bases. Per the germline V gene, CDR1 is DFQATT and CDR2 is SNEGSKA (reference sequence). V lost 5 bases and J lost 6; bases outside the gene matches: 5. This CDR3 region has 14 residues. Here the CDR3 reads CSARGLAGTNEQFF. The CDR3 DNA reads as TGCAGTGCTCGCGGACTAGCGGGAACCAATGAGCAGTTCTTC.

This chain connects TRBV2 to TRBJ2-1; 10 bases align to TRBD1. Per the germline V gene, CDR1 is SNHLY and CDR2 is FYNNEI. This CDR3 has 14 amino acids. Trimming cost V 4 bases and J 8 bases; bases outside gene matches: 5. Written as DNA, the CDR3 is TGTGCCAGCAGTGGGGGACAGGGGAGGGATGAGCAGTTCTTC. Residues: CASSGGQGRDEQFF.

The rearrangement uses TRBV7-9 and TRBJ2-7; 10 nucleotides line up with TRBD1. After removal of 5 bases from V and 4 bases from J, the junction contained 8 bases not matched to a gene. There are 15 residues in the CDR3. Germline V lookup: CDR1 SEHNR, CDR2 FQNEAQ (reference sequence). This CDR3 reads CASSDRDRGEYEQYF. The CDR3 coding sequence is TGTGCCAGCAGCGACCGGGACAGGGGTGAATACGAGCAGTACTTC.

The J gene is TRBJ2-5, the V gene TRBV7-9, with D uncertain. The germline gives CDR1 SEHNR, CDR2 FQNEAQ (reference sequence). CDR3 length equals 12 residues. V was clipped by 4 bases and J by 0 bases, with 3 bases between them. CDR3 DNA: TGTGCCAGCAGCTCCCACCAAGAGACCCAGTACTTC. It specifies CASSSHQETQYF.

With regard to this clonotype: A junction boundary mismatches the germline segment, possibly from a read error. The rearrangement uses TRBV15 and TRBJ2-5; D perhaps matches TRBD1 (6 bases). The CDR3 spans 14 residues. Germline V CDR1 and CDR2: LNHNV, YYDKDF (reference sequence). Here the CDR3 DNA reads TGTGCCACCACATCCCAGGGGTTTGGGGAGACCCAGCACTTC. Amino acids: CATTSQGFGETQHF. Full variable domain (missing parts from reference TRBV15 and TRBJ2-5): DAMVIQNPRYQVTQFGKPVTLSCSQTLNHNVMYWYQQKSSQAPKLLFHYYDKDFNNEADTPDNFQSRRPNTSFCFLDIRSPGLGDTAMYLCATTSQGFGETQHFGPGTRLLVL.